A selection of T cell receptor beta chains follows, all from one sample in a study of vaccination effects on CD4 cells after COVID-19. Their cognate antigens are unknown. Libraries were prepared by immunoSEQ multiplex PCR; TCRdb keeps only in-frame clonotypes and omits some of them. This sample carries approximately 25,000 clones, 65% to 75% of them seen once, and the ten largest clones take 8% to 11%. The input for sequencing was CD4+ T cells from PBMCs cultured with SARS-CoV-2 spike peptides, taken before COVID-19 vaccination. The source is a human donor who received a COVID-19 vaccine. The CDR3 runs from the conserved cysteine through the conserved F or W. Fields, in order: V gene, J gene, D gene, clone size, CDR3 DNA, CDR3 protein. The D gene is left open where the match is weak. Rows may omit the clone size; those that give it use once, few, many or a size class.

>TRBV19|TRBJ1-1|NA|NA
TGTGCCAGTAGTTTTGAAGGATTTGGTAGGGCTTTCTTT
CASSFEGFGRAFF
>TRBV2|TRBJ1-1|NA|NA
TGTGCCAGCAGGGATGACAGCGACACTGAAGCTTTCTTT
CASRDDSDTEAFF
>TRBV10-3|TRBJ1-3|NA|few
TGTGCCATCAGTGAGTCGGGCTCCTCTGGAAACACCATATATTTT
CAISESGSSGNTIYF
>TRBV5-1|TRBJ2-3|NA|NA
TGCGCCAGCAGCTTGTACTCCCCACTCACAGATACGCAGTATTTT
CASSLYSPLTDTQYF
>TRBV5-1|TRBJ2-1|TRBD2|NA
TGCGCCAGCAGCCCGACTAGCGGGGGGATGTACAATGAGCAGTTCTTC
CASSPTSGGMYNEQFF
>TRBV5-1|TRBJ2-1|NA|once
TGCGCCAGCAGCTTGGCCAGGCCTAGTGGGGATGAGCAGTTCTTC
CASSLARPSGDEQFF
>TRBV6-5|TRBJ1-1|NA|NA
TGTGCCAGCAGTTACGTGGGGGGGCGAGGGACTGAAGCTTTCTTT
CASSYVGGRGTEAFF
>TRBV4-1|TRBJ1-5|NA|NA
TGCGCCAGCAGCCAAGAGGGGGCCCGAGTGGGCCAGCCCCAGCATTTT
CASSQEGARVGQPQHF
>TRBV27|TRBJ2-3|NA|NA
TGTGCCACCCGACGGAGCACAGATACGCAGTATTTT
CATRRSTDTQYF
>TRBV4-2|TRBJ1-1|NA|NA
TGTGCCAGCAGCCAAGATCGGGGGGACACTGAAGCTTTCTTT
CASSQDRGDTEAFF
>TRBV29-1|TRBJ1-1|NA|NA
TGCAGCGTCCACAGGAACACTGAAGCTTTCTTT
CSVHRNTEAFF
>TRBV18|TRBJ2-7|TRBD2|NA
TGTGCCAGCTCACCACAAGGACTAGCGGGAGAAAAGTCGGGGCAGTACTTC
CASSPQGLAGEKSGQYF
>TRBV10-3|TRBJ2-1|TRBD1|NA
TGTGCCATCAGTGAGGCACAGGGGGTTGAGCAGTTCTTC
CAISEAQGVEQFF
>TRBV12-3/TRBV12-4|TRBJ1-1|TRBD1|few
TGTGCCAGCCTTACAGCACAGGGGACTGAAGCTTTCTTT
CASLTAQGTEAFF
>TRBV19|TRBJ2-5|NA|NA
TGTGCCAGTAGCGGCCCACGATTTCCAGAGACCCAGTACTTC
CASSGPRFPETQYF
>TRBV5-4|TRBJ2-2|TRBD1|NA
TGTGCCAGCAGCCTAACGGGACAGGGGATCACCGGGGAGCTGTTTTTT
CASSLTGQGITGELFF
>TRBV11-3|TRBJ1-1|NA|NA
TGTGCCAGCAGCTCCTCGTCGGGGAACACTGAAGCTTTCTTT
CASSSSSGNTEAFF